A selection of T cell receptor beta chains follows, all from one sample in a study of T cells in Graves' hyperthyroidism and ophthalmopathy. TCRdb re-called the multiplex PCR reads through MiXCR, storing one row per CDR3 protein. The sample carries hundreds of thousands of distinct CDR3 sequences, less than 20% recorded once. Input material: blood. These receptors were collected from a man aged 35-49 years with Graves' ophthalmopathy. The CDR3 runs from the conserved cysteine through the conserved F or W. The D gene is left open where the match is weak. Clone size is shown for a subset of rows, as once, few, many or a class of expanded clone.

few,TRBJ2-1,TRBV20-1,-,TGCAGTGCTAGAGACAGGGATTTTAAGGAGTTCTTC,CSARDRDFKEFF
few,TRBJ1-2,TRBV19,TRBD1,TGTGCCAGTACCGAGACAGGGGCTGGCTATGGCTACACCTTC,CASTETGAGYGYTF
few,TRBJ2-3,TRBV28,TRBD1,TGTGCCAGCAAACAGGGGAAAGATACGCAGTATTTT,CASKQGKDTQYF
-,TRBJ2-2,TRBV11-2,-,TGTGCCAGCAGCTTAGACCAGCAAGCCGGGGAGCTGTTTTTT,CASSLDQQAGELFF
many,TRBJ2-3,TRBV15,TRBD2,TGTGCCACCAGCAGGTCCACTAGCGGGGGGCCCACAGATACGCAGTATTTT,CATSRSTSGGPTDTQYF
many,TRBJ2-7,TRBV7-2,-,TGTGCCAGCAGCTTAACCCCAGCAAACTACGAGCAGTACTTC,CASSLTPANYEQYF
many,TRBJ2-1,TRBV6-1,-,TGTGCCAGCAGCGCTCACGGATACAATGAGCAGTTCTTC,CASSAHGYNEQFF
many,TRBJ2-5,TRBV6-1,TRBD1,TGTGCCAGCAGATCCGGGACAGGGGCCGAAGAGACCCAGTACTTC,CASRSGTGAEETQYF
-,TRBJ1-4,TRBV19,-,TGTGCCAGTAGTATCGGGTCAGCAACTAATGAAAAACTGTTTTTT,CASSIGSATNEKLFF
-,TRBJ1-5,TRBV5-1,TRBD1,TGCGCCAGCAGCTTGACCGGGACAGGGGGGACGGATCAGCCCCAGCATTTT,CASSLTGTGGTDQPQHF
few,TRBJ2-1,TRBV20-1,TRBD2,TGCAGTGCTAGGGCCTCTAGCGGGAGGGCCGATGAGCAGTTCTTC,CSARASSGRADEQFF
-,TRBJ2-1,TRBV24-1,TRBD2,TGTGCCACCAGTGATCCGACTAGCGGAATTTACAATGAGCAGTTCTTC,CATSDPTSGIYNEQFF
once,TRBJ2-2,TRBV2,-,TGTGCCAGAGCCGGGACACCCGGGAGGGGGGAGCTGTTTTTT,CARAGTPGRGELFF
-,TRBJ2-2,TRBV6-1,-,TGTGCCGGGGGGGCCGGGACGAACACCGGGGAGCTGTTTTTT,CAGGAGTNTGELFF
many,TRBJ2-3,TRBV5-1,TRBD2,TGCGCCAGCAGCTTGGCGGCGGGGGTGCCAGTAGATACGCAGTATTTT,CASSLAAGVPVDTQYF
many,TRBJ2-1,TRBV5-1,TRBD2,TGCGCCAGCAGCGCTCGACGGGGGGCCTACAATGAGCAGTTCTTC,CASSARRGAYNEQFF
many,TRBJ2-2,TRBV5-1,-,TGCGCCAGCAGCTTGGCCATGCGCGGGGAGCTGTTTTTT,CASSLAMRGELFF
-,TRBJ1-5,TRBV6-1,-,TGTGCCAGCAGGGGAAGGGATCAGCCCCAGCATTTT,CASRGRDQPQHF
many,TRBJ2-1,TRBV10-3,-,TGTGCCATCAGTGAGACGGAACAGGGCAATGAGCAGTTCTTC,CAISETEQGNEQFF
many,TRBJ1-2,TRBV10-3,-,TGTGCCATCAGTGAGTCCACCGGGACGAAAAACTATGGCTACACCTTC,CAISESTGTKNYGYTF
few,TRBJ2-1,TRBV13,-,TGTGCCAGCAGCTTAGGGTTGGCTTACAAGCAGTTCTTC,CASSLGLAYKQFF
few,TRBJ1-6,TRBV3-1,-,TGTGCCAGCAGCCGTCACCCCCAGTCACCCCTCCACTTT,CASSRHPQSPLHF
many,TRBJ2-5,TRBV7-6,-,TGTGCCAGCAGCTTACCCAACAGACTCGATCAAGAGACCCAGTACTTC,CASSLPNRLDQETQYF